The subject of this entry is one TCR beta chain. Antigen specificity is unknown. This sample was included in a study of T cell responses to AZD1222 COVID-19 vaccine. J was trimmed by 5 bases and V by 6 bases; bases with no gene match: 23. The germline gives CDR1 SNHLY, CDR2 FYNNEI. The CDR3 has 19 residues. Some clones are missing from TCRdb's copy, which holds only in-frame ones; the method was immunoSEQ multiplex PCR. The profile shows about 84,000 clones, 75% to 90% of them singletons. Whole-study findings and limits: Donors skewed white British and female; clonal diversity was possibly underestimated. After the peak T cell response, and only then, were repertoires sampled.

The sequences come from peripheral blood, collected 28 days after the second AZD1222 dose. The chain uses TRBV2 and TRBJ1-2; 8 bases agree with TRBD1. The clonotype originates from an adult who received the AZD1222 COVID-19 vaccine. This CDR3 reads CASRLDRPILTTGEYGYTF. In DNA form, the CDR3 reads TGTGCCAGCAGGCTCGACCGACCAATACTAACGACAGGGGAGTATGGCTACACCTTC.